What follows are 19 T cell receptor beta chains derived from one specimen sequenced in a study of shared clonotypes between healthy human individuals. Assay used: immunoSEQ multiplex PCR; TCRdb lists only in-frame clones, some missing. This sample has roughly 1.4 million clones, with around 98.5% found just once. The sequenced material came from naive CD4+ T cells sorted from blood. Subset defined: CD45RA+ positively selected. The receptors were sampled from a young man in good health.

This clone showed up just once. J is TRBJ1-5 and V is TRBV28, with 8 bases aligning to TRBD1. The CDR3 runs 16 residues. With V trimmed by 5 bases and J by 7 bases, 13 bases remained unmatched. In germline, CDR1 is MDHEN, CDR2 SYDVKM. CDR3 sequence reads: CASSPAQGQGWQPQHF. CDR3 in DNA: TGTGCCAGCAGTCCAGCCCAAGGACAGGGCTGGCAGCCCCAGCATTTT.

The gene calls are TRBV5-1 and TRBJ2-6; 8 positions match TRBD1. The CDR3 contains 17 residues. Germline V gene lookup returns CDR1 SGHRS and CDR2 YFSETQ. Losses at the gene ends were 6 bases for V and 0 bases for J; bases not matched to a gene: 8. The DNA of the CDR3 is TGCGCCAGCAACTTCAGGGGGCCAAGCTCTGGGGCCAACGTCCTGACTTTC. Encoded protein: CASNFRGPSSGANVLTF.

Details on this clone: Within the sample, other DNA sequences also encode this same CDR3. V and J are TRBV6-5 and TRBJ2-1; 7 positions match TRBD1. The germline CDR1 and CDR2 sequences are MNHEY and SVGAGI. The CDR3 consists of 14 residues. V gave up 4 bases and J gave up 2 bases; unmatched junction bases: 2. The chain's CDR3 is CASSSGGPYNEQFF. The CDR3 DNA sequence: TGTGCCAGCAGTTCAGGGGGACCCTACAATGAGCAGTTCTTC.

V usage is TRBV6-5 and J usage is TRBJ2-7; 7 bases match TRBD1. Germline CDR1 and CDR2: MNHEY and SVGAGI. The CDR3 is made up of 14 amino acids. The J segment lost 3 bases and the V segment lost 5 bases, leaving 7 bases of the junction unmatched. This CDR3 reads CASSPGQIDYEQYF. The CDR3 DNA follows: TGTGCCAGCAGTCCGGGACAGATAGACTACGAGCAGTACTTC.

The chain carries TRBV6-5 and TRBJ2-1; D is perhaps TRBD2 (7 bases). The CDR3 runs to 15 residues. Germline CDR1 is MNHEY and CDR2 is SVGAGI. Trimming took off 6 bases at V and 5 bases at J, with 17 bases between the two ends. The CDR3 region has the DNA TGTGCCAGCAGCAAGGGGAGGGGGATCCACAATGAGCAGTTCTTC. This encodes CASSKGRGIHNEQFF.

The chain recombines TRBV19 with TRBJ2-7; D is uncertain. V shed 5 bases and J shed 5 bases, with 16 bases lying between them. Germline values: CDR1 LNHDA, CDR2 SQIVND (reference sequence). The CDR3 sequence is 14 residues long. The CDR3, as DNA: TGTGCCAGTAGTGTTAGGCTACCTACCCACGAGCAGTACTTC. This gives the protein CASSVRLPTHEQYF.

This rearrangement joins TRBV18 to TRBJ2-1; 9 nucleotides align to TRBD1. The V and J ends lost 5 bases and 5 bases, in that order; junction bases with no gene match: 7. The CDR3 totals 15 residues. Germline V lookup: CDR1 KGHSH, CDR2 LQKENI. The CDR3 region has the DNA TGTGCCAGCTCAGGACCGGGACAGGGCAACAATGAGCAGTTCTTC. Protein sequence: CASSGPGQGNNEQFF.

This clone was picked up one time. The CDR3 sequence: CASSVGVWGDQPQHF. The CDR3 coding sequence is TGTGCCAGCAGCGTAGGGGTGTGGGGAGATCAGCCCCAGCATTTT. This chain connects TRBV9 to TRBJ1-5; D remains unclear. The CDR3 runs to 15 residues. The germline V gene has CDR1 SGDLS and CDR2 YYNGEE. V was shortened by 0 bases and J by 5 bases, with 12 bases between the two germline ends.

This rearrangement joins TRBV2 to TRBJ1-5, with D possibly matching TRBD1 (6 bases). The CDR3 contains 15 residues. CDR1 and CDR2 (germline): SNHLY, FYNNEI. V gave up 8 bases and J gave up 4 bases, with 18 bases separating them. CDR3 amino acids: CASGRDMAENQPQHF. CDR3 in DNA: TGTGCCAGCGGACGGGACATGGCCGAGAATCAGCCCCAGCATTTT.

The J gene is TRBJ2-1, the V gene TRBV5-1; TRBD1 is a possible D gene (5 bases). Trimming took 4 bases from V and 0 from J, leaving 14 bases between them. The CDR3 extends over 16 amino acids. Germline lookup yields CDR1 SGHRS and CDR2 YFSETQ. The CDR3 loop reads CASSLQTASSYNEQFF. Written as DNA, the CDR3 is TGCGCCAGCAGCCTCCAGACAGCCAGCTCCTACAATGAGCAGTTCTTC.

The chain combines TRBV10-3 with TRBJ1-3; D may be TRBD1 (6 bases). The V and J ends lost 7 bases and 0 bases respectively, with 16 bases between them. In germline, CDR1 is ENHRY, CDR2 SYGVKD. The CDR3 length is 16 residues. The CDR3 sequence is CAINPGGHYSGNTIYF. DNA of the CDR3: TGTGCCATCAATCCTGGGGGACATTACTCTGGAAACACCATATATTTT.

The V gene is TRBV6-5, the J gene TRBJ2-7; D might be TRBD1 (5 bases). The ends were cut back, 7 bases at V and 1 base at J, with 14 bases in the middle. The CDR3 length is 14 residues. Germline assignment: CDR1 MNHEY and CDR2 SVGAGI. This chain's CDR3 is CASTQRGSSYEQYF. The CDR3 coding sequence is TGTGCCAGCACCCAAAGGGGCAGTTCCTACGAGCAGTACTTC.

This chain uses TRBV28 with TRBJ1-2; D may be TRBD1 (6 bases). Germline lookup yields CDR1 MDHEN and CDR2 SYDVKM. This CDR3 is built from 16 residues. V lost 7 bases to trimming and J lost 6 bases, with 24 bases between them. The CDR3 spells CASKPPGQPTLDGYTF. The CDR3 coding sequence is TGTGCCAGCAAACCTCCGGGACAACCCACCTTAGATGGCTACACCTTC.

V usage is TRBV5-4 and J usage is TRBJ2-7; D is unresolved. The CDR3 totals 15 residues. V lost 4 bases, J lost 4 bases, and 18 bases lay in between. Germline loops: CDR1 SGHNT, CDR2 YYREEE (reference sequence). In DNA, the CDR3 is TGTGCCAGCAGCATGGCCCTCGGGTTGAGGTACGAGCAGTACTTC. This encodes CASSMALGLRYEQYF.

The chain's CDR3 is CSVEKGWSNTGELFF. The DNA for the CDR3 is TGCAGCGTTGAAAAGGGGTGGTCCAACACCGGGGAGCTGTTTTTT. The V gene is TRBV29-1, the J gene TRBJ2-2, with a weak D call TRBD1 (5 bases). With 2 bases removed from V and 2 bases from J, the gap between germline ends came to 12 bases. The CDR3 runs to 15 residues. From germline, CDR1 is SQVTM and CDR2 ANQGSEA.

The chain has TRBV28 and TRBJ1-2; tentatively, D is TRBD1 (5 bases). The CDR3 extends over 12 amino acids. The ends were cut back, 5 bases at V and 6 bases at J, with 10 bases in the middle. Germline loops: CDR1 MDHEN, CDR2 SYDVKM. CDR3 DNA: TGTGCCAGCAGTCAAGCGACAGATGGCTACACCTTC. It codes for CASSQATDGYTF.

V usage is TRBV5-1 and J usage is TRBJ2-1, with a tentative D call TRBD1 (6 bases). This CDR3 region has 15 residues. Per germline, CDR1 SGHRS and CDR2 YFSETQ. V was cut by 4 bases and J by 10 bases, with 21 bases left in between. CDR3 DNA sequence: TGCGCCAGCAGCCCCAACACCGGGCAGGGGAACGAGCAGTTCTTC. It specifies CASSPNTGQGNEQFF.

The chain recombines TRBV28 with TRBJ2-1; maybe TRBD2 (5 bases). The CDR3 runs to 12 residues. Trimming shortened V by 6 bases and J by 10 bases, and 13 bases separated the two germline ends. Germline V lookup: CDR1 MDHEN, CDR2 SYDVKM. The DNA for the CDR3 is TGTGCCAGCAGAACCCTAGCAGTGGAGCAGTTCTTC. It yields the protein CASRTLAVEQFF.

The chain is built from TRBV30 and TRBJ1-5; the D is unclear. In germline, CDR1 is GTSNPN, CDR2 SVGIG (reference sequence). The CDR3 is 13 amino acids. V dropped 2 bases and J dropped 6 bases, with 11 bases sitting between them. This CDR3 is CAWSTRGGQPQHF. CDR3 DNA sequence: TGTGCCTGGAGTACTAGAGGAGGTCAGCCCCAGCATTTT.